This T cell receptor (beta chain) was retrieved from a study of CD8 T cells in ankylosing spondylitis. Whole-study results and caveats: As for the disease-linked clones, they showed a CD8+ phenotype and occurred at relatively low frequencies in peripheral blood. Seemingly distinctive of ankylosing spondylitis blood was a TCR beta motif formed by eight highly homologous variants. Disease-linked clones reportedly concentrated significantly in matched ankylosing spondylitis synovial fluid.

TCRdb re-derived calls from the 5' RACE reads in MiXCR, one entry per CDR3 protein. The sample has fewer than 400,000 distinct CDR3 sequences, approximately 20% seen once; the top ten hold roughly a sixth. Note on this clonotype: Its specificity is not known.

The clonotype comes from a male donor with ankylosing spondylitis. Sequenced sample: blood, either unsorted or a sorted T cell fraction (not recorded which).

The CDR3 is CASSLGTGANIQYF. CDR3 sequence (DNA): TGCGCCAGCAGCTTGGGCACGGGGGCCAACATTCAGTACTTC. J is TRBJ2-4 and V is TRBV5-1; D may match TRBD1 or TRBD2 (6 bases each). V was pared by 0 bases and J by 7 bases, with 11 bases between. Germline CDR1 SGHRS, CDR2 YFSETQ. CDR3 length: 14 residues.